Following are 31 T cell receptor beta chains from one sample sequenced in a study of a mutant IDH1 vaccine in newly diagnosed glioma. For these TCRs, the target antigens are not known. Time point reported: week 47, end of study. Vaccinated patients received 300 ug of mutant IDH1 20-mer peptide per dose, with topical imiquimod. TCRdb's copy holds only in-frame clones and misses some; the assay was immunoSEQ multiplex PCR. The sample shows 50,000 to 65,000 clones, around three fifths of them seen only once. The sequenced sample was peripheral blood mononuclear cells (PBMCs), obtained from a glioma patient whose treatment included an IDH1 peptide vaccine. Receptors were obtained from a man aged 40-50 years with glioma. Some clones in this sample may be carry-over from other donors' samples.

The chain joins TRBV9 to TRBJ1-2; 11 bases fit TRBD1. After removal of 2 bases from V and 8 bases from J, the junction contained 5 bases not matched to a gene. This CDR3 comprises 14 residues. Germline CDR1 SGDLS, CDR2 YYNGEE. The CDR3 nucleotides are TGTGCCAGCAGCGTCAGGACAGGGGGCGGAGGCTACACCTTC. This gives the protein CASSVRTGGGGYTF.

This clone appeared once. The chain is built from TRBV5-1 and TRBJ2-1, with D perhaps TRBD2 (6 bases). There are 14 residues in the CDR3. Germline CDR1 reads SGHRS; CDR2 reads YFSETQ. The V end was cut by 0 bases, the J end by 10 bases, with 14 bases between. The CDR3 region is CASSLGGPGGEQFF. The CDR3 DNA reads as TGCGCCAGCAGCTTGGGGGGTCCTGGGGGGGAGCAGTTCTTC.

The chain combines TRBV6-5 with TRBJ1-1, with D perhaps matching TRBD1 (6 bases). In germline, CDR1 is MNHEY, CDR2 SVGAGI. V lost 6 bases and J 1 base, leaving 12 bases between the germline ends. There are 14 residues in the CDR3. CDR3 sequence reads: CASSPTGRNTEAFF. In DNA form, the CDR3 reads TGTGCCAGCAGCCCCACAGGGAGGAACACTGAAGCTTTCTTT.

The CDR3, as DNA: TGTGCCAGCAGTTCGACAGGGTCTGCCACTGAAGCTTTCTTT. It translates to CASSSTGSATEAFF. The chain carries TRBV28 and TRBJ1-1, with TRBD1 identical over 7 bases. With 4 bases clipped from V and 4 bases from J, the junction kept 6 bases outside the gene matches. Germline V CDR1 and CDR2: MDHEN, SYDVKM. This CDR3 has 14 amino acids.

This clone was seen more than once but under ten times. The chain has TRBV6-4 and TRBJ1-2; possible D gene TRBD1, 6 bases. Deletions cut 3 bases from V and 11 bases from J, with 25 bases between. This CDR3 is built from 16 residues. Germline CDR1 reads MRHNA; CDR2 reads SNTAGT. The CDR3 spells CASSEGTWGAGSSYTF. The CDR3 DNA sequence: TGTGCCAGCAGTGAAGGGACTTGGGGGGCCGGGTCTTCGTACACCTTC.

V usage is TRBV10-1 and J usage is TRBJ2-7; tentative D call: TRBD1 (6 bases). Trimming left V 6 bases short and J 0 bases short, with 15 bases between. The CDR3 is made up of 15 amino acids. In germline, CDR1 is WNHNN, CDR2 SYGVQD (reference sequence). CDR3 loop: CASRPRGMSSYEQYF. Written as DNA, the CDR3 is TGCGCCAGCAGGCCTAGGGGGATGAGCTCCTACGAGCAGTACTTC.

This clone was seen a few times. The V and J genes are TRBV30 and TRBJ1-6; 10 bases align to TRBD1. Trimming took 7 bases from V and 0 from J; bases not matched to a gene: 6. In germline, CDR1 is GTSNPN, CDR2 SVGIG (reference sequence). The length of the CDR3 is 16 residues. Written as DNA, the CDR3 is TGTGCCTCGGGACAGGGGCCGAGCTCCTATAATTCACCCCTCCACTTT. This sequence encodes CASGQGPSSYNSPLHF.

V and J are TRBV10-1 and TRBJ2-1, with D unresolved. Germline V lookup: CDR1 WNHNN, CDR2 SYGVQD (reference sequence). This CDR3 has 12 amino acids. V shed 4 bases and J shed 3 bases, with 4 bases lying between them. DNA for the CDR3: TGCGCCAGCAGTGGTGGCTACAATGAGCAGTTCTTC. This codes for CASSGGYNEQFF.

The V gene is TRBV10-1, the J gene TRBJ1-1; D is undetermined. The V end lost 7 bases, the J end lost 0 bases, and 9 bases lay between the germline ends. This CDR3 is 13 amino acids long. The germline gives CDR1 WNHNN, CDR2 SYGVQD (reference sequence). CDR3 residues: CASTRGLNTEAFF. The DNA of the CDR3 is TGCGCCAGCACCAGAGGACTGAACACTGAAGCTTTCTTT.

The V gene is TRBV6-5, the J gene TRBJ2-6, with a possible D match to TRBD2 (6 bases). Germline CDR1 and CDR2: MNHEY and SVGAGI. V was cut by 6 bases and J by 3 bases, with 12 bases left in between. The CDR3 length is 15 residues. CDR3 residues: CASRPGRGGANVLTF. The CDR3 DNA is TGTGCCAGCAGGCCGGGGCGGGGTGGGGCCAACGTCCTGACTTTC.

V gene TRBV15 combines with J gene TRBJ2-1, with TRBD1 as a possible D gene (5 bases). From germline, CDR1 is LNHNV and CDR2 YYDKDF (reference sequence). The CDR3 loop spans 14 amino acids. The V end was cut by 4 bases, the J end by 3 bases, with 10 bases between. The CDR3 region is CATSIGQGYNEQFF. As DNA, the CDR3 is TGTGCCACCAGCATTGGGCAGGGCTACAATGAGCAGTTCTTC.

The rearrangement uses TRBV5-4 and TRBJ1-2, with D tentatively TRBD1 (6 bases). CDR3 length equals 15 residues. Between the trimmed V and J ends, which lost 3 bases and 1 base, there was a span of 13 bases. In germline, CDR1 is SGHNT, CDR2 YYREEE (reference sequence). This CDR3 is CASSSNYRVNYGYTF. The CDR3 DNA sequence: TGTGCCAGCAGCTCAAACTACAGGGTTAACTATGGCTACACCTTC.

The chain combines TRBV2 with TRBJ1-6; 8 nucleotides match TRBD1. This CDR3 spans 14 amino acids. The V and J ends lost 6 bases and 5 bases, in that order; junction bases with no gene match: 3. Germline-derived CDR1 and CDR2 are SNHLY and FYNNEI. DNA of the CDR3: TGTGCCAGCAGAAGACAGGGGAATAATTCACCCCTCCACTTT. Its protein product is CASRRQGNNSPLHF.

This clone was detected only a few times. The J gene is TRBJ1-5, the V gene TRBV6-5, with 8 bases aligning to TRBD1. Germline loops: CDR1 MNHEY, CDR2 SVGAGI. This CDR3 has 15 residues. With 6 bases clipped from V and 6 bases from J, the junction kept 10 bases outside the gene matches. CDR3 nucleotides: TGTGCCAGCAGCCCGGGGCAGGGGGCTTTTCAGCCCCAGCATTTT. This encodes CASSPGQGAFQPQHF.

This chain's CDR3 is CASSLLGRAPYEQYF. The CDR3, as DNA: TGTGCCAGCAGCCTCCTGGGGCGGGCCCCCTACGAGCAGTACTTC. The rearrangement uses TRBV6-6 and TRBJ2-7, with D perhaps TRBD1 or TRBD2 (5 bases each). CDR1 and CDR2 (germline): MNHNY, SVGAGI (reference sequence). This CDR3 spans 15 amino acids. Trimming removed 6 bases at V and 2 bases at J, with 17 bases between.

The chain uses TRBV7-6 and TRBJ2-7; 12 nucleotides match TRBD1. From germline, CDR1 is SGHVS and CDR2 FNYEAQ. After removal of 3 bases from V and 3 bases from J, the junction contained 6 bases not matched to a gene. The CDR3 has 16 amino acids. CDR3 bases: TGTGCCAGCAGCTTGGGACAGGGGGCGGGAGTCTACGAGCAGTACTTC. It yields the protein CASSLGQGAGVYEQYF.

The V gene is TRBV4-2, the J gene TRBJ2-7, with 10 bases lining up with TRBD2. The CDR3 covers 16 residues. The V and J ends lost 1 base and 3 bases, in that order; junction bases with no gene match: 6. Per the germline V gene, CDR1 is LGHNA and CDR2 is YNFKEQ. The CDR3 DNA reads TGTGCCAGCAGCCAAGTTATGGGACTAGCGAACTACGAGCAGTACTTC. Its translation is CASSQVMGLANYEQYF.

The chain uses TRBV10-3 and TRBJ1-2, with 8 bases identical to TRBD1. The CDR3 length is 15 residues. Germline V gene lookup returns CDR1 ENHRY and CDR2 SYGVKD. V was pared by 3 bases and J by 3 bases, with 6 bases of the junction left unmatched. The CDR3: CAISDRAGGDYGYTF. Here the CDR3 DNA reads TGTGCCATCAGTGATAGGGCAGGGGGCGACTATGGCTACACCTTC.

This clone was observed a few times. This chain connects TRBV7-2 to TRBJ2-7; possible D gene TRBD2, 7 bases. The CDR3 sequence is 15 residues long. Germline CDR1 reads SGHTA; CDR2 reads FQGNSA. Between the trimmed V and J ends, which lost 5 bases and 2 bases, there was a span of 16 bases. CDR3 sequence reads: CASSPPAGAAYEQYF. The CDR3 region has the DNA TGTGCCAGCAGCCCCCCTGCGGGGGCCGCCTACGAGCAGTACTTC.

This clone has a handful of counts. V gene TRBV4-3 combines with J gene TRBJ2-1; tentative D call: TRBD2 (5 bases). The germline V gene encodes CDR1 LGHNA and CDR2 YSLEER. This CDR3 comprises 16 residues. Deletions cut 0 bases from V and 6 bases from J, with 15 bases between. The CDR3 here is CASSQDRWLRGNEQFF. The CDR3 DNA sequence: TGCGCCAGCAGCCAAGATCGATGGCTCCGGGGCAATGAGCAGTTCTTC.

As concerns this clone: Additional DNA sequences in this sample encode the identical CDR3. The rearrangement uses TRBV29-1 and TRBJ2-3; D is perhaps TRBD2 (5 bases). V lost 7 bases and J lost 2, with 10 bases in between. CDR1 and CDR2 (germline): SQVTM, ANQGSEA. CDR3 length: 12 residues. The DNA for the CDR3 is TGCAGCGCCGGAGGAAACACAGATACGCAGTATTTT. Translating it yields CSAGGNTDTQYF.

The rearrangement links TRBV6-6 to TRBJ1-2; unclear D gene. Germline V lookup: CDR1 MNHNY, CDR2 SVGAGI (reference sequence). The V and J ends lost 7 bases and 0 bases respectively, with 12 bases between them. The CDR3 loop spans 14 amino acids. CDR3 in amino acids: CASTPRLTNYGYTF. The DNA of the CDR3 is TGTGCCAGCACTCCCAGGTTAACTAACTATGGCTACACCTTC.

This clone came up once. The chain recombines TRBV30 with TRBJ2-1, with 10 bases lining up with TRBD2. The V segment lost 1 base and the J segment 10 bases; nucleotides outside the gene matches: 7. CDR1 is GTSNPN, CDR2 SVGIG, per germline (reference sequence). This CDR3 has 14 amino acids. The CDR3 DNA reads as TGTGCCTGGAGTGAGACAGCGGGGGGGCGGGAGCAGTTCTTC. Its translation is CAWSETAGGREQFF.

The V gene is TRBV7-2, the J gene TRBJ2-7; D remains ambiguous. From germline, CDR1 is SGHTA and CDR2 FQGNSA. The CDR3 consists of 14 residues. V was trimmed by 4 bases and J by 6 bases, leaving 16 bases between them. The CDR3 loop is CASSSRTETSEQYF. The CDR3 DNA reads TGTGCCAGCAGCTCTCGGACGGAAACAAGCGAGCAGTACTTC.

This clone has a handful of counts. V gene TRBV10-3 combines with J gene TRBJ1-2; 8 nucleotides align to TRBD1. This CDR3 comprises 21 residues. CDR1 and CDR2 (germline): ENHRY, SYGVKD. Unmatched junction bases numbered 27, after V lost 6 bases and J lost 3 bases. DNA of the CDR3: TGTGCCATCAGCCGTCCGGGTCGTGCCCCGGGACAGGAAGGACGTGACTATGGCTACACCTTC. Residues: CAISRPGRAPGQEGRDYGYTF.

V is TRBV27 and J is TRBJ2-3, with D possibly TRBD1 on 6 matching bases. V was shortened by 3 bases and J by 3 bases, with 16 bases between the two germline ends. Germline V gene data show CDR1 as MNHEY and CDR2 as SMNVEV (reference sequence). This CDR3 contains 16 residues. The CDR3 DNA reads as TGTGCCAGCAGTTTCTTGGGGGCCAGCCGAACAGATACGCAGTATTTT. Protein sequence: CASSFLGASRTDTQYF.

V usage is TRBV2 and J usage is TRBJ2-5; D is perhaps TRBD1 or TRBD2 (6 bases each). Trimming left V 2 bases short and J 1 base short, with 11 bases between. The germline V gene has CDR1 SNHLY and CDR2 FYNNEI. The CDR3 runs to 15 residues. CDR3 DNA: TGTGCCAGCAGTGAAAGGGGGGCCAGCCAAGAGACCCAGTACTTC. This codes for CASSERGASQETQYF.

The genes are TRBV4-1 and TRBJ1-1, with D unclear. The CDR3 length is 14 residues. V was trimmed by 0 bases and J by 1 base, leaving 6 bases between them. Germline-derived CDR1 and CDR2 are MGHRA and YSYEKL. The CDR3, as DNA: TGCGCCAGCAGCCAAGAGGCCACGAACACTGAAGCTTTCTTT. It specifies CASSQEATNTEAFF.

The chain recombines TRBV5-6 with TRBJ2-2, with 11 bases matching TRBD2. Germline CDR1 SGHDT, CDR2 YYEEEE. V lost 0 bases to trimming and J lost 0 bases; unmatched junction nucleotides: 4. The CDR3 spans 18 residues. DNA for the CDR3: TGTGCCAGCAGCTTGGCGGTAGCGGGGGGGACGAACACCGGGGAGCTGTTTTTT. Residues: CASSLAVAGGTNTGELFF.

The chain carries TRBV19 and TRBJ1-1; D call uncertain. The germline V gene encodes CDR1 LNHDA and CDR2 SQIVND (reference sequence). This CDR3 has 13 residues. Between the trimmed V and J ends, which lost 7 bases and 1 base, there was a span of 10 bases. The CDR3 nucleotides read TGTGCCAGTACGGAAGGAGAGAACACTGAAGCTTTCTTT. It is translated as CASTEGENTEAFF.

The V call is TRBV5-6, the J call TRBJ2-1; D is tentatively TRBD1 or TRBD2 (5 bases each). Trimming cost V 0 bases and J 8 bases, with 9 bases left between them. The CDR3 covers 13 residues. Germline CDR1 SGHDT, CDR2 YYEEEE. This chain's CDR3 is CASSLVGTDEQFF. The CDR3 DNA is TGTGCCAGCAGCTTGGTAGGGACGGATGAGCAGTTCTTC.